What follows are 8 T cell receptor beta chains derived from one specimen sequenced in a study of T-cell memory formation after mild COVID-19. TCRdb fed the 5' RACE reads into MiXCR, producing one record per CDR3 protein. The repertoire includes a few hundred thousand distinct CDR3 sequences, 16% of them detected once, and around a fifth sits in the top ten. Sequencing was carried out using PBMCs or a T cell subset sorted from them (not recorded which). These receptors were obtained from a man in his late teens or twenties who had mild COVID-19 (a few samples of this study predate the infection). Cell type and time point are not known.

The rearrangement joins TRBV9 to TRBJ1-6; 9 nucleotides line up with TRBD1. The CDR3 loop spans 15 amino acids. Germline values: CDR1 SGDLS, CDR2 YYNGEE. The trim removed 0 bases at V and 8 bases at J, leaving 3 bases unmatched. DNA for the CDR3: TGTGCCAGCAGCGTAGACGGGACAGGGCATTCACCCCTCCACTTT. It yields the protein CASSVDGTGHSPLHF.

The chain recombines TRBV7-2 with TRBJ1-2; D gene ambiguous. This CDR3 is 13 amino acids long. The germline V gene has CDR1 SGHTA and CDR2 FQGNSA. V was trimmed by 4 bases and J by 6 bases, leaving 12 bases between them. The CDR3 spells CASSSRRIHGYTF. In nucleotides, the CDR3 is TGTGCCAGCAGCTCAAGGCGTATCCATGGCTACACCTTC.

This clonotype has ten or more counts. In DNA, the CDR3 is TGTGCCAGCTCACGGGACAGCGTGACTAACTATGGCTACACCTTC. This sequence encodes CASSRDSVTNYGYTF. The rearrangement uses TRBV18 and TRBJ1-2; TRBD1 aligns across 7 bases. Per the germline V gene, CDR1 is KGHSH and CDR2 is LQKENI. V gave up 4 bases and J gave up 0 bases; unmatched junction bases: 5. There are 15 residues in the CDR3. The variable domain in full, completed from reference TRBV18 and TRBJ1-2, reads NAGVMQNPRHLVRRRGQEARLRCSPMKGHSHVYWYRQLPEEGLKFMVYLQKENIIDESGMPKERFSAEFPKEGPSILRIQQVVRGDSAAYFCASSRDSVTNYGYTFGSGTRLTVV.

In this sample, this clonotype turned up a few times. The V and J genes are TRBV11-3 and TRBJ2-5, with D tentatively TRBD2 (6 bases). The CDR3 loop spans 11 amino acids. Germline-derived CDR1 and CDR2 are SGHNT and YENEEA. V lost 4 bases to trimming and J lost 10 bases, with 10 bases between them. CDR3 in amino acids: CASSSGGDQYF. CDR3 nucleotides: TGTGCCAGCAGCTCCGGGGGAGACCAGTACTTC.

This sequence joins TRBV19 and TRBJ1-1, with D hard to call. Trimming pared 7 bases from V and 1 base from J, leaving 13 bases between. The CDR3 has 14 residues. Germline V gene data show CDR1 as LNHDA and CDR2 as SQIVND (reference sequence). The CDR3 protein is CASISTETNTEAFF. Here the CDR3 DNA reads TGTGCCAGTATTAGCACCGAGACGAACACTGAAGCTTTCTTT.

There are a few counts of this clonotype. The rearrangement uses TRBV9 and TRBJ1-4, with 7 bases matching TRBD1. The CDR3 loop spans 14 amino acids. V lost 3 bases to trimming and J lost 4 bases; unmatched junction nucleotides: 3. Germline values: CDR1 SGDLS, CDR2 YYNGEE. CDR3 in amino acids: CASSGGQNNEKLFF. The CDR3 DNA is TGTGCCAGCAGCGGGGGACAGAATAATGAAAAACTGTTTTTT.

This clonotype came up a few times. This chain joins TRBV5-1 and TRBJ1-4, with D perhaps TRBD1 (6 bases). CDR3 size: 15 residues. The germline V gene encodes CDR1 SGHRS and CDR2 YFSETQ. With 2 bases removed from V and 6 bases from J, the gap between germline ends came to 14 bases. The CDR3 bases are TGCGCCAGCAGCTTCGGCGGGACACGAGATGAAAAACTGTTTTTT. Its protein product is CASSFGGTRDEKLFF. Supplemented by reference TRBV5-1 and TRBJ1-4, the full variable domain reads KAGVTQTPRYLIKTRGQQVTLSCSPISGHRSVSWYQQTPGQGLQFLFEYFSETQRNKGNFPGRFSGRQFSNSRSEMNVSTLELGDSALYLCASSFGGTRDEKLFFGSGTQLSVL.

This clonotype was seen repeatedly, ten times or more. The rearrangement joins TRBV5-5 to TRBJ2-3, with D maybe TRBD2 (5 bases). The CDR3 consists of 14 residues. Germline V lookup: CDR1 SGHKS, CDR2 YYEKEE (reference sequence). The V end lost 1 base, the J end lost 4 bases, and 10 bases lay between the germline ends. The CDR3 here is CASSLYPGSDTQYF. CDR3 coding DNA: TGTGCCAGCAGCTTGTATCCGGGATCAGATACGCAGTATTTT. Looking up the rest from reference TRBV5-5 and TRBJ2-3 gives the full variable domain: DAGVTQSPTHLIKTRGQQVTLRCSPISGHKSVSWYQQVLGQGPQFIFQYYEKEERGRGNFPDRFSARQFPNYSSELNVNALLLGDSALYLCASSLYPGSDTQYFGPGTRLTVL.